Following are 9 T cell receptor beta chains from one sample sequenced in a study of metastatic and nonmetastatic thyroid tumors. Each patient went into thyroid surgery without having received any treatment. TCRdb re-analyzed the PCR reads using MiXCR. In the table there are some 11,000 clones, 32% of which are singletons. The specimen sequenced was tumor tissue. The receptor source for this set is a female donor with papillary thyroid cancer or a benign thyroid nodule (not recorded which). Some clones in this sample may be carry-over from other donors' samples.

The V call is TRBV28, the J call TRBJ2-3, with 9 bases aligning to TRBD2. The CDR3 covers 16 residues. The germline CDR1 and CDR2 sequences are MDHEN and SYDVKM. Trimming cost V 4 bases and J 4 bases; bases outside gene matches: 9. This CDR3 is CASSSISGRRADTQYF. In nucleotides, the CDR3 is TGTGCCAGCAGTTCCATTAGCGGGAGAAGGGCAGATACGCAGTATTTT. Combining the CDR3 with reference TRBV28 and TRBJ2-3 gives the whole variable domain DVKVTQSSRYLVKRTGEKVFLECVQDMDHENMFWYRQDPGLGLRLIYFSYDVKMKEKGDIPEGYSVSREKKERFSLILESASTNQTSMYLCASSSISGRRADTQYFGPGTRLTVL.

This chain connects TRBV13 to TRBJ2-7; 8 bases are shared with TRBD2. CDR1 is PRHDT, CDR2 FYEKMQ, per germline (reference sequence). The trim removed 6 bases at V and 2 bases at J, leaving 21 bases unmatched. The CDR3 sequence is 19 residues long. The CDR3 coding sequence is TGTGCCAGCAGACCCAACCGTCAGGGGAAAACTAGCGGTACCTACGAGCAGTACTTC. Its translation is CASRPNRQGKTSGTYEQYF.

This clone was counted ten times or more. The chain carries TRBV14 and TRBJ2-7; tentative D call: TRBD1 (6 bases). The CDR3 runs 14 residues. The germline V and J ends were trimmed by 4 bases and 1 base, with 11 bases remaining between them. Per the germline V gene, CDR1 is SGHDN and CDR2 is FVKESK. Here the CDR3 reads CASSPRQASYEQYF. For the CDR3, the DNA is TGTGCCAGCAGCCCCCGACAGGCTTCCTACGAGCAGTACTTC.

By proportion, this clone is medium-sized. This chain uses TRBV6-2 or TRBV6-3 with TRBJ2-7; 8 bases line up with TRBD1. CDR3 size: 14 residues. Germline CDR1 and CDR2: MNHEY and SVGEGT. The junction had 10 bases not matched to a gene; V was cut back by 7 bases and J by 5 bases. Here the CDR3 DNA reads TGTGCCAGCACTGACCCTGGACAGGGCCACGAGCAGTACTTC. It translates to CASTDPGQGHEQYF.

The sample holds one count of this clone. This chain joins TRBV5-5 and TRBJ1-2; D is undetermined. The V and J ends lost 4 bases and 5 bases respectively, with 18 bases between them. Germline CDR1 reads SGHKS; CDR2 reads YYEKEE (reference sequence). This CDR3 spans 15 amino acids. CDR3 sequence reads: CASSPLPSGGYGYTF. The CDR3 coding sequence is TGTGCCAGCAGCCCTTTGCCGTCGGGAGGGTATGGCTACACCTTC.

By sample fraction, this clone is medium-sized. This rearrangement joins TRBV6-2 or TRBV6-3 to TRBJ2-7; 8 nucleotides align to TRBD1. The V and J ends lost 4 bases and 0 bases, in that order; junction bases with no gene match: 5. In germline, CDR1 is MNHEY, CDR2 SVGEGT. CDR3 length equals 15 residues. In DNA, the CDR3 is TGTGCCAGCAGTTGGGACAGGCCGAACTCCTACGAGCAGTACTTC. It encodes CASSWDRPNSYEQYF.

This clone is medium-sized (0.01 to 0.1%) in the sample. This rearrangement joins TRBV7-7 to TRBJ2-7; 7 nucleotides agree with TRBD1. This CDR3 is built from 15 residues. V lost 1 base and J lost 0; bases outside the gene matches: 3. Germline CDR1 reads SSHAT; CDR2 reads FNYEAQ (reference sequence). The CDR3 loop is CASSLEGTASYEQYF. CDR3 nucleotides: TGTGCCAGCAGCTTAGAGGGGACAGCCTCCTACGAGCAGTACTTC.

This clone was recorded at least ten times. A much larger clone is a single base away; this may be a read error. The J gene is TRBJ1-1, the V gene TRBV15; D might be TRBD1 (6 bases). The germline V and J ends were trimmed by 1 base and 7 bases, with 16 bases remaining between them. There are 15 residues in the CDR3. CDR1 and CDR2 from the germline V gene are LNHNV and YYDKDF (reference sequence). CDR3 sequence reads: CATSRGTGCFLEAFF. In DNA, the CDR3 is TGTGCCACCAGCAGAGGTACAGGGTGCTTTCTTGAAGCTTTCTTT.

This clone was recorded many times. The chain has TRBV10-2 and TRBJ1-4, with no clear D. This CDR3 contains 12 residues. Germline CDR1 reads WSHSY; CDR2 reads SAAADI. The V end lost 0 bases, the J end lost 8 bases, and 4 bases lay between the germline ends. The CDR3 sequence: CASSESWEKLFF. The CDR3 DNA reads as TGCGCCAGCAGTGAGTCGTGGGAAAAACTGTTTTTT.